The clone carrying this T cell receptor (beta chain) has a handful of counts. What it binds is not known. The J segment lost 5 bases and the V segment lost 5 bases, leaving 2 bases of the junction unmatched. This CDR3 contains 14 residues. CDR1 is PRHDT, CDR2 FYEKMQ, per germline (reference sequence). One entry per CDR3 protein results from TCRdb running MiXCR on the 5' RACE reads. This table holds about 400,000 distinct CDR3 sequences, approximately 15% found once. This sample is drawn from a study of T-cell memory formation after mild COVID-19. Study-level points and caveats: CD4/CD8 balance characterized clones contracting day 15 to 85, and CD4+ skew characterized later expanders.

The chain uses TRBV13 and TRBJ2-2; 10 nucleotides agree with TRBD1. This TCR was recovered from a young man who had mild COVID-19 (a few samples of this study predate the infection). Cell type and time point are not known. The sample comprised PBMCs or a T cell subset sorted from them (not recorded which). For the CDR3, the DNA is TGTGCCAGCAGCAAGGGACAGGGGACCGGGGAGCTGTTTTTT. This sequence encodes CASSKGQGTGELFF.